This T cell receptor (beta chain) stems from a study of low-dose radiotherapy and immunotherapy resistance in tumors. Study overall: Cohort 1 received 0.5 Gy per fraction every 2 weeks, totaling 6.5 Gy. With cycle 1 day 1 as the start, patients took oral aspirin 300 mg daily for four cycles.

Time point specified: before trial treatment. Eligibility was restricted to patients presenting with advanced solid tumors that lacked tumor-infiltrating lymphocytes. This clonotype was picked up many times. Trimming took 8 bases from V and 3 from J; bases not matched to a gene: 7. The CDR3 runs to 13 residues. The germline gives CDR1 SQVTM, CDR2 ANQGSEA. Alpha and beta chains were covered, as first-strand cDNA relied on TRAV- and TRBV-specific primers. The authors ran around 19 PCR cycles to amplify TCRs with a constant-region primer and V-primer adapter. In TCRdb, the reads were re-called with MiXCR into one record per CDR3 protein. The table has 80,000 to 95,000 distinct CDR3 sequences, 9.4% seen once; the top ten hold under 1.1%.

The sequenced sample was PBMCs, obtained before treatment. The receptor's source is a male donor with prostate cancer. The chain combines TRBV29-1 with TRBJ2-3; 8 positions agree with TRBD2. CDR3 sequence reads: CSSGGVRTDTQYF. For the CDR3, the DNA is TGCAGCTCCGGGGGGGTTCGGACAGATACGCAGTATTTT.